The clone carrying this T cell receptor beta chain was detected a few times. The data derive from a study of human T cells and chemical hapten exposure. Stated time point: healthy volunteer bleed at 2 weeks. Total RNA was extracted from unfractionated whole blood. TCRdb ran MiXCR on the RACE reads and lists one entry per CDR3 protein. The table shows around 130,000 distinct CDR3 sequences, with about 8.2% occurring only once. The CDR3 sequence is 14 residues long. Unmatched junction bases numbered 1, after V lost 4 bases and J lost 1 base. Sequencing used whole blood. The source of this sequence is a male donor in good health. Some clones in this sample may be carry-over from other donors' samples. The chain has TRBV12-3 or TRBV12-4 and TRBJ1-3, with TRBD1 identical over 7 bases. The CDR3: CASSSGGSGNTIYF. The CDR3 region has the DNA TGTGCCAGCAGTTCAGGGGGATCTGGAAACACCATATATTTT.